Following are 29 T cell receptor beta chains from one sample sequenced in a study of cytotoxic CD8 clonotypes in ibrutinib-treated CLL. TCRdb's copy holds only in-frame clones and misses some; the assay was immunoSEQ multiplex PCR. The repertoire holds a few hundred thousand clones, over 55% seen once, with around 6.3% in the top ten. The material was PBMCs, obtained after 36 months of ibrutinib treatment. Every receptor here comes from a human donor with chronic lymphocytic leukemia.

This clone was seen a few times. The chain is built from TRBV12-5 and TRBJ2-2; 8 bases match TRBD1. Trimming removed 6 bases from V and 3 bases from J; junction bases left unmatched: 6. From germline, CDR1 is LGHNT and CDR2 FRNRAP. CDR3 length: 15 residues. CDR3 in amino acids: CASGSGTGDTGELFF. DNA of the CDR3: TGTGCTAGTGGGTCCGGGACAGGAGACACCGGGGAGCTGTTTTTT.

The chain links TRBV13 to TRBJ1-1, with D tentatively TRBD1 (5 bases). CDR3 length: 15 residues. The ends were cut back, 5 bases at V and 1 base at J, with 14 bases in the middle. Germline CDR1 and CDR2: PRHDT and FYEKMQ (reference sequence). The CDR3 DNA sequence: TGTGCCAGCAGCCCTCGGGCAGGGCGGAACACTGAAGCTTTCTTT. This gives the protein CASSPRAGRNTEAFF.

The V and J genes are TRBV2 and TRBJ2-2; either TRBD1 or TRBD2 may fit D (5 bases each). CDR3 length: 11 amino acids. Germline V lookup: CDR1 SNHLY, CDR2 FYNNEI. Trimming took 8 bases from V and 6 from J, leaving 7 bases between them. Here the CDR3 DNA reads TGTGCCAGCTTGGGGGCCGGGGAGCTGTTTTTT. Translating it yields CASLGAGELFF.

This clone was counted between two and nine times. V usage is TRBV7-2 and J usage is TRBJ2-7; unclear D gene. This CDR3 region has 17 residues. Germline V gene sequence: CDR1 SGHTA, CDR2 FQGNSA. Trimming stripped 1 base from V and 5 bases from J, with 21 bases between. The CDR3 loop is CASSLGATRPSSHEQYF. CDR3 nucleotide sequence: TGTGCCAGCAGCTTAGGGGCGACAAGACCCTCCAGCCACGAGCAGTACTTC. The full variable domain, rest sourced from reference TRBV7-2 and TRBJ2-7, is GAGVSQSPSNKVTEKGKDVELRCDPISGHTALYWYRQSLGQGLEFLIYFQGNSAPDKSGLPSDRFSAERTGGSVSTLTIQRTQQEDSAVYLCASSLGATRPSSHEQYFGPGTRLTVT.

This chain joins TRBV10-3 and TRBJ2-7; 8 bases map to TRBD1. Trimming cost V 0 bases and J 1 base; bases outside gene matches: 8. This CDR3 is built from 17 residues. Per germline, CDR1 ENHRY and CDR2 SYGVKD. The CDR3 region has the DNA TGTGCCATCAGTGAGTCGACCGGGCAGGGGGCGTCCTACGAGCAGTACTTC. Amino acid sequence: CAISESTGQGASYEQYF.

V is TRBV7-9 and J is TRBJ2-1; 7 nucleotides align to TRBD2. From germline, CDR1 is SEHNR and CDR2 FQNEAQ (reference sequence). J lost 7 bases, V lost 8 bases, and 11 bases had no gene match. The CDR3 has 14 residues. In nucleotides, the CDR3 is TGTGCCAGCGGGGCGGGAGCGATTAGGAATGAGCAGTTCTTC. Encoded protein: CASGAGAIRNEQFF.

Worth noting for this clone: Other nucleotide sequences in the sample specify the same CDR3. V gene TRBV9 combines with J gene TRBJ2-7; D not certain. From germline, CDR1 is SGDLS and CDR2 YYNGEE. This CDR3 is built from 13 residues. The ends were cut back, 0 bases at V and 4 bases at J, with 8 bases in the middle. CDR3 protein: CASSVGPLYEQYF. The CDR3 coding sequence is TGTGCCAGCAGCGTAGGTCCGCTTTACGAGCAGTACTTC.

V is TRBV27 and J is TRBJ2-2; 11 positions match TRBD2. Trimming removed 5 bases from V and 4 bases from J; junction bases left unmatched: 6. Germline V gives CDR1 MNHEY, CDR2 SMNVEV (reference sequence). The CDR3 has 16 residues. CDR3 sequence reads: CASSRRLAGSTGELFF. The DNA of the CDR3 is TGTGCCAGCAGTAGAAGACTAGCGGGATCCACCGGGGAGCTGTTTTTT.

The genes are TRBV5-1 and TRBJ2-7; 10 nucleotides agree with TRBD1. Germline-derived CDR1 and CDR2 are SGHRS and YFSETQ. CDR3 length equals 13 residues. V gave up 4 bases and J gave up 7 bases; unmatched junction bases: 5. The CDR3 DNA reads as TGCGCCAGCAGCCTGGGGACAGGGGATGAGCAGTACTTC. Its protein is CASSLGTGDEQYF.

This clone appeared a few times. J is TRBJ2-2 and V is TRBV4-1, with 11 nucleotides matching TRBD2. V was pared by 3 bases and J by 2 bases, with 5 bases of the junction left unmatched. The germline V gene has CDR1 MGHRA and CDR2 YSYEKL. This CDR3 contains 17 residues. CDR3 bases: TGCGCCAGCAGCCAGAGGGGACTAGCGGCAAACACCGGGGAGCTGTTTTTT. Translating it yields CASSQRGLAANTGELFF.

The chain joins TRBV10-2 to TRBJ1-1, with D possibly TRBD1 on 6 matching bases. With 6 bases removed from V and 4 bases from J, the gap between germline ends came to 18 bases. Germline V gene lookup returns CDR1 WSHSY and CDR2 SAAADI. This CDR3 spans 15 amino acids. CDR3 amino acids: CASSPGHEGGTEAFF. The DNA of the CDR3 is TGCGCCAGCAGCCCCGGGCACGAAGGGGGCACTGAAGCTTTCTTT.

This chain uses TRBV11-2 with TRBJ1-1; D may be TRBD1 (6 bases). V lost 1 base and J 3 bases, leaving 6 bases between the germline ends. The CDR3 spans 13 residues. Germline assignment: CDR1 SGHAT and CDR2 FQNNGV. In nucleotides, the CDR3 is TGTGCCAGCAGCTTAGGACAGGACACTGAAGCTTTCTTT. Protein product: CASSLGQDTEAFF.

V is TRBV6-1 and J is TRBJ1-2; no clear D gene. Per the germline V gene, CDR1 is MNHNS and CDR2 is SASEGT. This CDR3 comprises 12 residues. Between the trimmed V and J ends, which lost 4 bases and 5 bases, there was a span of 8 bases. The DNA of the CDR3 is TGTGCCAGCAGTGTTCCCTTTTATGGCTACACCTTC. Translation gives CASSVPFYGYTF.

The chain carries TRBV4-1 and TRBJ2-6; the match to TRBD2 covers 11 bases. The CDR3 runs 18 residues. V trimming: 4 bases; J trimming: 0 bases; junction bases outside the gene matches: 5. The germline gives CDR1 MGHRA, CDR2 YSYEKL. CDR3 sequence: CASSPTSGGFSGANVLTF. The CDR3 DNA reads TGCGCCAGCAGCCCCACTAGCGGGGGTTTCTCTGGGGCCAACGTCCTGACTTTC.

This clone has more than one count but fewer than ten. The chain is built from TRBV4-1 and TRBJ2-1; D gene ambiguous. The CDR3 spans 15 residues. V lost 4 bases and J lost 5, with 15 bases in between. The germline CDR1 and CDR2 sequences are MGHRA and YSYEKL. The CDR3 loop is CASSRTVGLNNEQFF. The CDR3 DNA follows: TGCGCCAGCAGCCGAACGGTAGGCTTAAACAATGAGCAGTTCTTC.

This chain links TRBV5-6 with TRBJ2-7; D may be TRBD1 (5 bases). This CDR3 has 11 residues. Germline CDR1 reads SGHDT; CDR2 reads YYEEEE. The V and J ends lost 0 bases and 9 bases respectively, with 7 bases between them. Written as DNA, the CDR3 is TGTGCCAGCAGCTTGGGACAGCTGCAGTACTTC. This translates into CASSLGQLQYF.

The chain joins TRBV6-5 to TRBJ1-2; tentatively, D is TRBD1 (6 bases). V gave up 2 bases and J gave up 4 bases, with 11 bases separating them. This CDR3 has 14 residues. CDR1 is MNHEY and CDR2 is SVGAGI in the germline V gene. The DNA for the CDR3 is TGTGCCAGCAGTTACGACAGGTCTGGCTATGGCTACACCTTC. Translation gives CASSYDRSGYGYTF.

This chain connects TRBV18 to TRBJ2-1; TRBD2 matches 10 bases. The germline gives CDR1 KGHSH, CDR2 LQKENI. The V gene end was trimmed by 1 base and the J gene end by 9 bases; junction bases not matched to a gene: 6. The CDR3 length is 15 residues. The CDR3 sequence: CASSPQLAGMGEQFF. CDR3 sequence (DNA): TGTGCCAGCTCACCACAACTAGCGGGGATGGGTGAGCAGTTCTTC.

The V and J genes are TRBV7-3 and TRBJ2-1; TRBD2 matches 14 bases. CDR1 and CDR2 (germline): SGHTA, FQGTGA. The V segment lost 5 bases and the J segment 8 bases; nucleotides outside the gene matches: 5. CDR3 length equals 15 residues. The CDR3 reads CASSASGLAGDEQFF. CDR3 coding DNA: TGTGCCAGCAGCGCCTCGGGACTAGCGGGGGATGAGCAGTTCTTC.

CDR3 residues: CASSLRAPLAGAYNEQFF. As DNA, the CDR3 is TGTGCCAGCAGCTTAAGGGCCCCACTAGCGGGAGCCTACAATGAGCAGTTCTTC. This chain links TRBV7-3 with TRBJ2-1; 11 bases agree with TRBD2. Germline V gives CDR1 SGHTA, CDR2 FQGTGA. The V and J ends lost 1 base and 2 bases, in that order; junction bases with no gene match: 7. This CDR3 has 18 amino acids.

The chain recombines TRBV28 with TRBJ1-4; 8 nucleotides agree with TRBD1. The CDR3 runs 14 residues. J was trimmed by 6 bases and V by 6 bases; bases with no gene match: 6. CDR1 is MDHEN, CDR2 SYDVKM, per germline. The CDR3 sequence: CASSNTGGYEKLFF. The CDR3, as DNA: TGTGCCAGCAGCAATACAGGGGGTTATGAAAAACTGTTTTTT. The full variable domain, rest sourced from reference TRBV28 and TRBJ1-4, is DVKVTQSSRYLVKRTGEKVFLECVQDMDHENMFWYRQDPGLGLRLIYFSYDVKMKEKGDIPEGYSVSREKKERFSLILESASTNQTSMYLCASSNTGGYEKLFFGSGTQLSVL.

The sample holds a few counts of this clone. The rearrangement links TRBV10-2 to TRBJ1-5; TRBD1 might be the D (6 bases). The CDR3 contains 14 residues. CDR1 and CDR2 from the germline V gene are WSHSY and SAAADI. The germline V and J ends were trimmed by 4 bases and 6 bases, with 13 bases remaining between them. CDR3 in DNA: TGCGCCAGCAGTGTAAACAGGGCAGGTCAGCCCCAGCATTTT. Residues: CASSVNRAGQPQHF.

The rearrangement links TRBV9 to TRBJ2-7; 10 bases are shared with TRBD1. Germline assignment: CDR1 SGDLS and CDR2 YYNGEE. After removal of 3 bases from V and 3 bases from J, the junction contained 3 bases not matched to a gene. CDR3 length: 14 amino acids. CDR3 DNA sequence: TGTGCCAGCAGCGCCGACAGGGGGCTCTACGAGCAGTACTTC. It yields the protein CASSADRGLYEQYF.

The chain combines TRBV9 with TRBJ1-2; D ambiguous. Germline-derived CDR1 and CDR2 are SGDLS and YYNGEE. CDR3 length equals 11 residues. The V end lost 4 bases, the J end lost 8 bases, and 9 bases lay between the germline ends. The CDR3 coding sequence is TGTGCCAGCAGCTCCCGAGCCGGCTACACCTTC. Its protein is CASSSRAGYTF.

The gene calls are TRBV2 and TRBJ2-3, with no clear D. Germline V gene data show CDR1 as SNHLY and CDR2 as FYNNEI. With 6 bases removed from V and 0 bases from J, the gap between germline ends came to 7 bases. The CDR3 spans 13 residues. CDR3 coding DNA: TGTGCCAGCAGAGACCTTAGCACAGATACGCAGTATTTT. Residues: CASRDLSTDTQYF.

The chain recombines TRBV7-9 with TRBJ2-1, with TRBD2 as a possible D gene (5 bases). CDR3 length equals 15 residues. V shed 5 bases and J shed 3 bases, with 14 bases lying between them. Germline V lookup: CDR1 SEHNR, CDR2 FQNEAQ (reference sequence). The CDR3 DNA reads TGTGCCAGCAGCCCTCCCGCCCGGGACTACAATGAGCAGTTCTTC. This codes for CASSPPARDYNEQFF.

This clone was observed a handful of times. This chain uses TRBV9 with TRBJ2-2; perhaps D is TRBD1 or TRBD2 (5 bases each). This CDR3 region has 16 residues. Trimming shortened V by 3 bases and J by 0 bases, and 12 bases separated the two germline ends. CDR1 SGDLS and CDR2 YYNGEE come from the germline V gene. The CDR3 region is CASSALGRPNTGELFF. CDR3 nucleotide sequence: TGTGCCAGCAGCGCCCTGGGACGGCCGAACACCGGGGAGCTGTTTTTT. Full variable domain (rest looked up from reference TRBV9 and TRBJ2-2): DSGVTQTPKHLITATGQRVTLRCSPRSGDLSVYWYQQSLDQGLQFLIQYYNGEERAKGNILERFSAQQFPDLHSELNLSSLELGDSALYFCASSALGRPNTGELFFGEGSRLTVL.

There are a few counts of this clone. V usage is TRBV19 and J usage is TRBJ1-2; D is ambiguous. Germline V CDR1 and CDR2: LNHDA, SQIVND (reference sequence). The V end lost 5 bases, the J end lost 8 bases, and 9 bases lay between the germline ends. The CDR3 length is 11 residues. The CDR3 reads CASSFNDGYTF. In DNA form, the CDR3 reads TGTGCCAGTAGTTTTAATGACGGCTACACCTTC.

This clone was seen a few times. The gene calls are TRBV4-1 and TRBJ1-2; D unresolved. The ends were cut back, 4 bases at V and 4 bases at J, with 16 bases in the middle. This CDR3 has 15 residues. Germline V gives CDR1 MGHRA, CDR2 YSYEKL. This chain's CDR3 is CASSRVLFGSYGYTF. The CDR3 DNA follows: TGCGCCAGCAGCCGGGTCTTGTTCGGTAGCTATGGCTACACCTTC.